Listed here is a single T cell receptor (beta chain). Its antigen is undetermined. Primers included in the PCR were 60 Vbeta and 13 Jbeta primers. In the original analysis: Counted up in a later analysis, unique TCR beta chains came to about 80 million, with around 11 million shared. Libraries were prepared by immunoSEQ multiplex PCR; TCRdb keeps only in-frame clonotypes and omits some of them. V, J and clone size are taken as reported in that table, and D and trimming were inferred from the DNA itself. The sample has tens of thousands of clones, 55% to 65% seen once. Germline loops: CDR1 MNHNY, CDR2 SVGAGI (reference sequence). V dropped 6 bases and J dropped 5; count of bases not matched to a gene: 11. This CDR3 has 16 residues. This specimen belongs to a study of cytomegalovirus exposure and HLA in healthy donors. Overall study results and limits: Specificity of three CMV-associated chains for CMV antigens was verified in vitro. The authors later linked a missense DCLRE1C variant to TCR beta V- and J-gene trimming.

The sequenced sample consisted of PBMCs. The chain couples TRBV6-6 to TRBJ2-1, with 9 bases matching TRBD2. The clonotype was recovered from a human donor in good health. CDR3 amino acids: CASSVTKRGEDNEQFF. For the CDR3, the DNA is TGTGCCAGCAGCGTTACCAAGCGGGGGGAAGACAATGAGCAGTTCTTC.